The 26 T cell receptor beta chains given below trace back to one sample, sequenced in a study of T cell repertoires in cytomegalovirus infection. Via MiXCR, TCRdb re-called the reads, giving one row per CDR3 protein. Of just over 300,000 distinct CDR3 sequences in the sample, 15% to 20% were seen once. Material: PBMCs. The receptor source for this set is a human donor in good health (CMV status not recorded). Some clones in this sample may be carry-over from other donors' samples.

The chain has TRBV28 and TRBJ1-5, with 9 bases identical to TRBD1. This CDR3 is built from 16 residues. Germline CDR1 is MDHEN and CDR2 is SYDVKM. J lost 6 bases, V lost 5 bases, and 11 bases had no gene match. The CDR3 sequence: CASSRKGTGRIQPQHF. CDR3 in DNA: TGTGCCAGCAGTCGTAAAGGGACAGGGCGAATTCAGCCCCAGCATTTT.

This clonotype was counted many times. The CDR3 loop reads CASRRPGQGAGNEQFF. DNA for the CDR3: TGTGCCAGCAGACGACCGGGACAGGGGGCCGGTAATGAGCAGTTCTTC. The chain is built from TRBV12-3 or TRBV12-4 and TRBJ2-1; 12 positions match TRBD1. V shed 6 bases and J 7 bases; nucleotides not matched to a gene: 10. The CDR3 has 16 amino acids.

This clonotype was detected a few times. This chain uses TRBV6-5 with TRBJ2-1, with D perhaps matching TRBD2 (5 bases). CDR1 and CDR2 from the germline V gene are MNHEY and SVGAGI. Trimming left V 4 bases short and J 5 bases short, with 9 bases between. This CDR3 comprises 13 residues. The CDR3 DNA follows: TGTGCCAGCAGTTCGAGAGGGAACAATGAGCAGTTCTTC. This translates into CASSSRGNNEQFF.

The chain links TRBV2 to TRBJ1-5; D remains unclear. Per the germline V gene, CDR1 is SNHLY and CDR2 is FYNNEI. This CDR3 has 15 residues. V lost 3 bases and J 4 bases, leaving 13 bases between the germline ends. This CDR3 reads CASSDKELVNQPQHF. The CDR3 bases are TGTGCCAGCAGTGACAAGGAATTAGTTAATCAGCCCCAGCATTTT.

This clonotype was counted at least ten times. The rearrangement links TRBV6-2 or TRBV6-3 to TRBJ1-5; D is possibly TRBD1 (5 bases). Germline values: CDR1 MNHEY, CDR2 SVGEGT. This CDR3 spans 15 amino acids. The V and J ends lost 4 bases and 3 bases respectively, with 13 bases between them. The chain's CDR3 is CASSLNRMPNQPQHF. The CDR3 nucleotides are TGTGCCAGCAGTTTAAACAGGATGCCCAATCAGCCCCAGCATTTT.

This CDR3 is CASSDTGGSYNEQFF. The CDR3 DNA reads as TGTGCCAGCAGCGATACAGGGGGTTCCTACAATGAGCAGTTCTTC. The genes are TRBV6-5 and TRBJ2-1; 8 nucleotides align to TRBD1. J was trimmed by 1 base and V by 6 bases; bases with no gene match: 5. CDR1 and CDR2 (germline): MNHEY, SVGAGI. This CDR3 is 15 amino acids long.

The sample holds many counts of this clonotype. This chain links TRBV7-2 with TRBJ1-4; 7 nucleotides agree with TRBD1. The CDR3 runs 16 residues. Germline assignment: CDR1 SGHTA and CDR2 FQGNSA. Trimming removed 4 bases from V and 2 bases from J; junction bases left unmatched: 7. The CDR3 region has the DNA TGTGCCAGCAGCTATACCCCGGGACAGACTAATGAAAAACTGTTTTTT. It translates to CASSYTPGQTNEKLFF.

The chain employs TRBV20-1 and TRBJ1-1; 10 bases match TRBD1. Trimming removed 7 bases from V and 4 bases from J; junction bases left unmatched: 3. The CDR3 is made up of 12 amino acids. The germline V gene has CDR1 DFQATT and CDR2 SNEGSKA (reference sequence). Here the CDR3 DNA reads TGCAGTGGGGACAGGGGTGGCACTGAAGCTTTCTTT. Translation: CSGDRGGTEAFF.

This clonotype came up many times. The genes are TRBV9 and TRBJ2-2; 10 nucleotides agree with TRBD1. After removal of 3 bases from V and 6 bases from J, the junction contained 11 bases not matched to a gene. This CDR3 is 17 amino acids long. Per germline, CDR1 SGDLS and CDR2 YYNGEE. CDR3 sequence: CASSAKPGQGYAGELFF. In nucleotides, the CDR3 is TGTGCCAGCAGCGCCAAACCGGGACAGGGGTACGCCGGGGAGCTGTTTTTT.

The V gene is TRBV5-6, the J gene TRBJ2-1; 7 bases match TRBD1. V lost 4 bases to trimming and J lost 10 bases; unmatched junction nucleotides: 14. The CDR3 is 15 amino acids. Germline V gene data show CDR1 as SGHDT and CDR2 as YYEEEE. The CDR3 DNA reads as TGTGCCAGCAGCCCGGACAGGTCCCATTTTCGGGAGCAGTTCTTC. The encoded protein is CASSPDRSHFREQFF.

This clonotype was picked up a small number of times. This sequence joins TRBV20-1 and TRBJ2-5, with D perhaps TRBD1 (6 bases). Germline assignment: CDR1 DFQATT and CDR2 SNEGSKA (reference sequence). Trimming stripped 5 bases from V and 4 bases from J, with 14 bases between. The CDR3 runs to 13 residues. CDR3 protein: CSAGTGTTETQYF. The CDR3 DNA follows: TGCAGTGCTGGAACAGGGACGACAGAGACCCAGTACTTC.

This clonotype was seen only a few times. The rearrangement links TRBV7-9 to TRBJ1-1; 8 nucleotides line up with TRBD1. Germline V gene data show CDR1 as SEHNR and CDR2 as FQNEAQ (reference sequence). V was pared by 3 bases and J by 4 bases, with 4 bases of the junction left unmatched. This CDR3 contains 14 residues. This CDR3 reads CASSFRDRLTEAFF. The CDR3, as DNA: TGTGCCAGCAGCTTCCGGGACAGGCTCACTGAAGCTTTCTTT.

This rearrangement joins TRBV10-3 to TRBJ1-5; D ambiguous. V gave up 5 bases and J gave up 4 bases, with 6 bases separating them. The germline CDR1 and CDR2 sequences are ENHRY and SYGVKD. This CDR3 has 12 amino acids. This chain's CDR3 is CAISSVNQPQHF. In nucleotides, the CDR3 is TGTGCCATCAGTTCAGTGAATCAGCCCCAGCATTTT.

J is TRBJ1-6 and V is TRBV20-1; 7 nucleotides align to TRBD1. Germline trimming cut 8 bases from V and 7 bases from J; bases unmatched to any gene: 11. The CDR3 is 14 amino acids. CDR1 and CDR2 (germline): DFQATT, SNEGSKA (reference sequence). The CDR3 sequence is CSSTPGTENSPLHF. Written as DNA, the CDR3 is TGCAGTTCTACCCCCGGGACAGAGAATTCACCCCTCCACTTT.

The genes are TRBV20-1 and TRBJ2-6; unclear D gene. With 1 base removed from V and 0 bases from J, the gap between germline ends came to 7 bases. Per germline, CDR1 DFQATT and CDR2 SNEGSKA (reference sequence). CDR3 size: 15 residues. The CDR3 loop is CSARVGFSGANVLTF. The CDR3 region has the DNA TGCAGTGCTAGAGTAGGGTTCTCTGGGGCCAACGTCCTGACTTTC.

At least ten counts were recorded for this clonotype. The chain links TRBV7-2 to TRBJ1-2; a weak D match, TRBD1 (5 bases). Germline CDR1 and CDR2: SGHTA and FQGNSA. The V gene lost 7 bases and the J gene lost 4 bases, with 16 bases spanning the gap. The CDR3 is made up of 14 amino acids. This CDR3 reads CASTMGGNAYGYTF. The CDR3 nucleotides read TGTGCCAGCACCATGGGGGGAAACGCCTATGGCTACACCTTC.

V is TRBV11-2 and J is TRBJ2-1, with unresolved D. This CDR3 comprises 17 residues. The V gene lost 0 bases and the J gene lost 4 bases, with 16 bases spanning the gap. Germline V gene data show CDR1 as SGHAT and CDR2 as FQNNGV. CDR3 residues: CASSLDADADPYNEQFF. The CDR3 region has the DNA TGTGCCAGCAGCTTAGATGCCGACGCCGACCCTTACAATGAGCAGTTCTTC.

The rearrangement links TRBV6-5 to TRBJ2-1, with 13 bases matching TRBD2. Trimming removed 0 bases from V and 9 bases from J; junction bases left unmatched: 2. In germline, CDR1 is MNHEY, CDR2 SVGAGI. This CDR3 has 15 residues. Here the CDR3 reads CASSYSTSGGVEQFF. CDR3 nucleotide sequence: TGTGCCAGCAGTTACTCCACTAGCGGGGGGGTTGAGCAGTTCTTC.

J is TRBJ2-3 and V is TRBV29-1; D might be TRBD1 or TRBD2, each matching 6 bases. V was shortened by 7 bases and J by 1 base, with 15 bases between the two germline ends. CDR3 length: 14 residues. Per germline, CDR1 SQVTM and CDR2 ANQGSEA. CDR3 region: CSAEGGFGTDTQYF. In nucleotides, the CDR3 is TGCAGCGCTGAGGGGGGCTTTGGCACAGATACGCAGTATTTT.

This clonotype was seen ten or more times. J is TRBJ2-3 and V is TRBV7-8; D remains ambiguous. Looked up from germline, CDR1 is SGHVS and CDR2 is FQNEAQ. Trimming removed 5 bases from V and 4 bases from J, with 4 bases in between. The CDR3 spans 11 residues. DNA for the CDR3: TGTGCCAGCAGCAACCCAGATACGCAGTATTTT. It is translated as CASSNPDTQYF.

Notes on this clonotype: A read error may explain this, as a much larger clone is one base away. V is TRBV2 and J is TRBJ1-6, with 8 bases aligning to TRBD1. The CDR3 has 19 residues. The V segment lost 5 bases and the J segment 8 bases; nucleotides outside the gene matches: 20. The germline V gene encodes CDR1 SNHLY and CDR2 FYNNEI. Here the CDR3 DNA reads TGTGCCAGCAGTCGACTTAGTTCACAGGGGGGATATAGTGATTCACCCCTCCACTTT. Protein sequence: CASSRLSSQGGYSDSPLHF.

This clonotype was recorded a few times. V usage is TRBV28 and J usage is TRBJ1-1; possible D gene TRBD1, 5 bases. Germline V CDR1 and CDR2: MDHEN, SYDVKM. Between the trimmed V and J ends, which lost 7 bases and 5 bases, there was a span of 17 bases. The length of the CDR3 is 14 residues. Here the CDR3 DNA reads TGTGCCAGCACCCCTTGGGGGGGAGAAACTGAAGCTTTCTTT. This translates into CASTPWGGETEAFF.

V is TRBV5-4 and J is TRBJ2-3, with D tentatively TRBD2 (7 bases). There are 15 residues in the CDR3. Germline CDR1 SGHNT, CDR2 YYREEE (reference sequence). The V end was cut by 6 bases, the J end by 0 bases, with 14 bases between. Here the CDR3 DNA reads TGTGCCAGCAACCGGGCGGGGGCGAGCACAGATACGCAGTATTTT. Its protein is CASNRAGASTDTQYF.

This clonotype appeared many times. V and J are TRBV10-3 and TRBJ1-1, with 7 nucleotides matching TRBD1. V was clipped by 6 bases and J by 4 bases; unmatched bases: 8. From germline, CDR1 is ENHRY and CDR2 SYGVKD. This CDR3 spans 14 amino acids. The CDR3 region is CAIRETGLGTEAFF. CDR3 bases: TGTGCCATCAGGGAGACAGGGCTCGGCACTGAAGCTTTCTTT.

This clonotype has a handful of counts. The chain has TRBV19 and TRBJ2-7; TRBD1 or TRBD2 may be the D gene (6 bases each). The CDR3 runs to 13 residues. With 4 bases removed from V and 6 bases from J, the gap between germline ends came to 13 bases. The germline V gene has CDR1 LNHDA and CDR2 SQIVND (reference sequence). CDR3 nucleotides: TGTGCCAGTAGTAATTGGGGGGCCAGCGAGCAGTACTTC. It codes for CASSNWGASEQYF. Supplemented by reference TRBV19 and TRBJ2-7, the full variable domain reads DGGITQSPKYLFRKEGQNVTLSCEQNLNHDAMYWYRQDPGQGLRLIYYSQIVNDFQKGDIAEGYSVSREKKESFPLTVTSAQKNPTAFYLCASSNWGASEQYFGPGTRLTVT.

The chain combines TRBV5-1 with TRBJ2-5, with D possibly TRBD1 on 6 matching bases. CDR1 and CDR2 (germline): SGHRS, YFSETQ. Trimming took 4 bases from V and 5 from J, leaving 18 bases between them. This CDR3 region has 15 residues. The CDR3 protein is CASSGGQTLRETQYF. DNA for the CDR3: TGCGCCAGCAGCGGGGGCCAGACTCTCCGGGAGACCCAGTACTTC.